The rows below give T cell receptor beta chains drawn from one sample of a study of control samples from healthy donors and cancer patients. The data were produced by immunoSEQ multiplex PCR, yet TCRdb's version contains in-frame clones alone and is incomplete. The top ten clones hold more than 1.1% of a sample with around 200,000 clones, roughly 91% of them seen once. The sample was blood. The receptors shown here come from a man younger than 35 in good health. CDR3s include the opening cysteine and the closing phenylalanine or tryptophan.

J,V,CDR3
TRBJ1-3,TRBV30,CAWQAGLFSGNTIYF
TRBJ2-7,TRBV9,CASSSRDEQYF
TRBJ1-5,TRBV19,CASSPPPGFSNQPQHF
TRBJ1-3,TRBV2,CASSGTLSGNTIYF
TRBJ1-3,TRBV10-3,CAISGGTGSGNTIYF
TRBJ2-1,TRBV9,CASSATSGGNNEQFF
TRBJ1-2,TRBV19,CASSIVRQNYGYTF
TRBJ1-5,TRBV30,CAWQGRGSNQPQHF
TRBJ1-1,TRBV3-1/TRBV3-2,CASSQAAHTEAFF
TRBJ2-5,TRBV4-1,CASSQAVTSGQETQYF
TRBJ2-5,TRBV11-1,CASSFGAGTETQYF
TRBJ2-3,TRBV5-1,CASSLAGDTQYF
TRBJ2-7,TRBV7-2,CASSPVVAQTYF
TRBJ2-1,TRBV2,CALGGGRSSYNEQFF
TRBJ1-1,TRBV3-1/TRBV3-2,CASSLRSTEAFF
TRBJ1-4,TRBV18,CASSPPAGPSRKLFF
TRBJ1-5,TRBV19,CASKVGTGGHQPQHF
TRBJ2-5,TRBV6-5,CASTPDRGSSETQYF
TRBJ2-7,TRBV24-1,CATSDGGRSSYEQYF
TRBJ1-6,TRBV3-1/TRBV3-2,CASSQRETGERSPLHF
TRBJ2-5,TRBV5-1,CASSLGTGSGETQYF
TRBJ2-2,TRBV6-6,CASRETDLNTGELFF
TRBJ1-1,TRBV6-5,CASSYEGTGEAFF